This TCR beta chain was obtained from a study of molecular identifiers for immune sequencing clone quantification. Study-level findings and limits: Highly expanded clones may be undercounted when identical TCR molecules share barcodes. Clonotypes topping 20 RNA copies carried over 97% of effector molecules but under 1% of naive ones.

This clonotype is categorized as medium-sized (0.01 to 0.1%). The antigen is undetermined. The CDR3 is made up of 14 amino acids. Germline V gives CDR1 MNHEY, CDR2 SVGAGI. Trimming took off 7 bases at V and 4 bases at J, with 15 bases between the two ends. Bulk TCR library preparation followed previously described methods with listed TCR primers. One entry per CDR3 protein, called by TCRdb with MiXCR from the PCR reads. The table records 12,000 or so distinct CDR3 sequences, 18% of them present only once. The specimen was naive CD8+ T cells from blood, with Jurkat cell RNA spiked in. The subset here: FACS-sorted CD8+CD4-CCR7+CD45RA+ naive T cells. The source of this sequence is a human donor in good health. Some libraries in this study had Jurkat cell RNA spiked in. The chain joins TRBV6-5 to TRBJ2-3; D unresolved. The CDR3 is CASTPLWGSDTQYF. In DNA form, the CDR3 reads TGTGCCAGCACCCCCCTCTGGGGTTCAGATACGCAGTATTTT.